This is a list of T cell receptor beta chains from one sample in a study of patients and donors after allogeneic stem cell transplantation. TCRdb reanalysed the RT-PCR reads using MiXCR and keeps one entry per CDR3 protein. The sample includes about 960,000 distinct CDR3 sequences, roughly 17% of them seen just once. Input material: blood, either unsorted or a sorted T cell fraction (not recorded which). These receptors came from a human donor who was either an allogeneic HSCT recipient or a stem cell or donor lymphocyte infusion donor (not recorded which). It is not recorded whose cells these are; they may come from a transplant donor. Each CDR3 is given with its conserved first and last residue. Each record gives: J gene, clone size, V gene, D gene, CDR3 DNA, CDR3 protein. D genes are given only for firm matches. For some rows the clone size is stated as once, few or many, or as a class when expanded; others skip it.

TRBJ1-5,NA,TRBV12-3/TRBV12-4,TRBD1,TGTGCCAGCAGTTTAGGGCTCGAAGAACAGGGGGCGGGTCAGCCCCAGCATTTT,CASSLGLEEQGAGQPQHF
TRBJ1-1,few,TRBV20-1,NA,TGCAGTGCTAGAGCTAAAGGGGCGGGGAACACTGAAGCTTTCTTT,CSARAKGAGNTEAFF
TRBJ2-1,NA,TRBV5-1,TRBD2,TGCGCCAGCAGCTCGGGCGGGGGAGAATACAATGAGCAGTTCTTC,CASSSGGGEYNEQFF
TRBJ2-5,few,TRBV20-1,NA,TGCAGTGCTAGAGATCAAGCGAGGGGAGAGACCCAGTACTTC,CSARDQARGETQYF
TRBJ2-7,few,TRBV7-9,TRBD1,TGTGCCAGCAGCTTACAGGGGGTTCCTACCGCCGAGCAGTACTTC,CASSLQGVPTAEQYF
TRBJ2-3,NA,TRBV24-1,NA,TGTGCCACCAGTGATCGAGTCCCCACAGATACGCAGTATTTT,CATSDRVPTDTQYF
TRBJ1-4,many,TRBV5-1,TRBD1,TGCGCCAGCAGCCTACAGGGGCGTGGTGAAAAACTGTTTTTT,CASSLQGRGEKLFF
TRBJ2-3,NA,TRBV9,TRBD1,TGTGCCAGCAGCGCCATGACAGGGGACCTCCAAAGGTATTTT,CASSAMTGDLQRYF
TRBJ2-1,many,TRBV5-1,TRBD2,TGCGCCAGCAGCCCAAGACTAGCGGGAGCGGTGGAGCAGTTCTTC,CASSPRLAGAVEQFF
TRBJ1-5,many,TRBV20-1,TRBD1,TGCAGTGCTAGAGAGGACAGGGTGCTGCAGCCCCAGCATTTT,CSAREDRVLQPQHF
TRBJ1-1,few,TRBV6-1,NA,TGTGCCAGCATGAGAGGGGCAGGTGGTAGCACTGAAGCTTTCTTT,CASMRGAGGSTEAFF
TRBJ2-1,many,TRBV7-8,TRBD1,TGTGCCAGCAGCCCAGGACAGGGGGTTTACAATGAGCAGTTCTTC,CASSPGQGVYNEQFF
TRBJ2-7,NA,TRBV6-1,TRBD2,TGTGCCAGCAAACAACCCCCGGGACTAGGAAAAACCAGCTCCTACGAGCAGTACTTC,CASKQPPGLGKTSSYEQYF
TRBJ2-7,few,TRBV13,NA,TGTGCCAGCGGCTACAGGGTCTACGAGCAGTACTTC,CASGYRVYEQYF
TRBJ2-7,few,TRBV5-1,TRBD2,TGCGCCAGCAGCCCCGGGACTAGCAGTCGAGCCGAGCAGTACTTC,CASSPGTSSRAEQYF
TRBJ1-1,few,TRBV12-3/TRBV12-4,NA,TGTGCCAGCACCCCGGACTTGAACACTGAAGCTTTCTTT,CASTPDLNTEAFF
TRBJ2-1,few,TRBV4-1,NA,TGCGCCAGCAGCCAATCACTGGTTGGGGAGCAGTTCTTC,CASSQSLVGEQFF
TRBJ2-1,few,TRBV6-1,TRBD2,TGTGCCAGCAGGGAAAGGTGGACTAGCGGGGACTACAATGAGCAGTTCTTC,CASRERWTSGDYNEQFF
TRBJ2-3,many,TRBV20-1,NA,TGCAGTGCTCTTATCTCTAGCACAGATACGCAGTATTTT,CSALISSTDTQYF
TRBJ2-7,NA,TRBV12-3/TRBV12-4,TRBD2,TGTGCCAGCAGTAAACTAGCGGGATCGAAAGAGCAGTACTTC,CASSKLAGSKEQYF
TRBJ2-3,NA,TRBV7-2,TRBD2,TGTGCCAGCAGCCGCAGGGGAGAGCGGGGGGCTACAGATACGCAGTATTTT,CASSRRGERGATDTQYF
TRBJ2-3,few,TRBV9,NA,TGTGCCAGCAGCAAATTAGCGACTAGCACAGATACGCAGTATTTT,CASSKLATSTDTQYF
TRBJ2-1,once,TRBV7-3,NA,TGTGCCAGCAGCTTAATGGCAGGGGCTCACAATGAGCAGTTCTTC,CASSLMAGAHNEQFF
TRBJ2-1,NA,TRBV12-5,NA,TGTGCTAGTGGTTTGGTAGTTGGGACTGCCCCGCAAGAGCAGTTCTTC,CASGLVVGTAPQEQFF
TRBJ2-3,once,TRBV11-1,NA,TGTGCCAGCGGGAGGCAAGGGAGGTACACAGATACGCAGTATTTT,CASGRQGRYTDTQYF
TRBJ2-2,NA,TRBV6-1,NA,TGTGCCAGCAGTGAAGCCAGTTGGGGGGGCAACACCGGGGAGCTGTTTTTT,CASSEASWGGNTGELFF
TRBJ2-4,NA,TRBV12-3/TRBV12-4,TRBD2,TGTGCCAGCAACGTAGCGGGGGGGTTCAAAAACATTCAGTACTTC,CASNVAGGFKNIQYF
TRBJ2-3,NA,TRBV11-2,NA,TGTGCCAGCAGCTCAGGGCGTCTTGGAGTCCCAGATACGCAGTATTTT,CASSSGRLGVPDTQYF
TRBJ2-4,few,TRBV6-2/TRBV6-3,NA,TGTGCCAGCAGTTACCCTGGGGGAGGCGGAGCCAAAAACATTCAGTACTTC,CASSYPGGGGAKNIQYF
TRBJ2-3,NA,TRBV10-3,TRBD2,TGTGCCATCAGTGAGGGGCTAGCGGGGACCACAGATACGCAGTATTTT,CAISEGLAGTTDTQYF
TRBJ1-1,few,TRBV6-5,NA,TGTGCCAGCAGTTACCGGGACGGGTGGAACACTGAAGCTTTCTTT,CASSYRDGWNTEAFF
TRBJ2-7,NA,TRBV6-5,NA,TGTGCCAGCGGTTGGCAGGGAGTTTACGAGCAGTACTTC,CASGWQGVYEQYF
TRBJ2-5,few,TRBV3-1,NA,TGTGCCAGCAGCCAAGTTGTCTCTCAAGAGACCCAGTACTTC,CASSQVVSQETQYF
TRBJ2-7,few,TRBV20-1,TRBD1,TGCAGTGCTAGCCCGCGTTTGGGACAGGGCCACTACGAGCAGTACTTC,CSASPRLGQGHYEQYF
TRBJ2-2,NA,TRBV7-9,NA,TGTGCCAGCAGCTTTCCTTTCCGACCGGGGGACACCGGGGAGCTGTTTTTT,CASSFPFRPGDTGELFF
TRBJ1-5,many,TRBV29-1,TRBD1,TGCAGCGTTGCAGGGGGCGGCAATCAGCCCCAGCATTTT,CSVAGGGNQPQHF
TRBJ2-1,once,TRBV5-1,NA,TGCGCCAGCAGCTTGGTATCTTCCCGGACGACCTACAATGAGCAGTTCTTC,CASSLVSSRTTYNEQFF
TRBJ2-7,NA,TRBV7-2,NA,TGTGCCAGCAGCTCATCGTCTGGGGGGCAGCAGTACTTC,CASSSSSGGQQYF
TRBJ2-1,NA,TRBV12-3/TRBV12-4,NA,TGTGCCAGCACCGGGGTATGGGCGTCCAATGAGCAGTTCTTC,CASTGVWASNEQFF
TRBJ1-4,NA,TRBV6-1,NA,TGTGCCAGCTCCGGGCCCGGGTTGAGGGAAAAACTGTTTTTT,CASSGPGLREKLFF
TRBJ2-4,NA,TRBV29-1,TRBD2,TGCAGCGTTGTCATTCCGGGGGGGCTCGTGGACAAAAACATTCAGTACTTC,CSVVIPGGLVDKNIQYF
TRBJ1-1,NA,TRBV19,TRBD1,TGTGCCAGTGGCAGGGGGAGGACTGAAGCTTTCTTT,CASGRGRTEAFF
TRBJ1-1,many,TRBV5-6,NA,TGTGCCAGCAGCTTTCTCTTTCCGGGAGGGGACACTGAAGCTTTCTTT,CASSFLFPGGDTEAFF
TRBJ2-5,NA,TRBV5-1,NA,TGCGCCAGCGGGCCGGGGCCCCAAGAGACCCAGTACTTC,CASGPGPQETQYF
TRBJ2-1,once,TRBV19,NA,TGTGCCAGTAGTATACGGGCCGGCTTCTCCTACAATGAGCAGTTCTTC,CASSIRAGFSYNEQFF
TRBJ2-7,few,TRBV6-1,TRBD1,TGTGCCAGCAGTGTCCGACAGGGAAGCTCCTACGAGCAGTACTTC,CASSVRQGSSYEQYF
TRBJ2-7,few,TRBV29-1,TRBD2,TGCAGCGTTGAAGATCGAGCGGCGGGAGGGCCCTACGAGCAGTACTTC,CSVEDRAAGGPYEQYF
TRBJ2-4,NA,TRBV27,TRBD2,TGTGCCAGCGGTCCCAGAAAGGGACTACGGAACATTCAGTACTTC,CASGPRKGLRNIQYF
TRBJ1-4,NA,TRBV7-2,NA,TGTGCCAGCAGCCGCGGTATTGGGGGAACTAATGAAAAACTGTTTTTT,CASSRGIGGTNEKLFF
TRBJ2-3,NA,TRBV18,NA,TGTGCCAGCTCACCGAGGACGGAGGATACGCAGTATTTT,CASSPRTEDTQYF
TRBJ2-7,NA,TRBV29-1,NA,TGCAGCTTCAACTGGATTGAGGCCGAGCAGTACTTC,CSFNWIEAEQYF
TRBJ1-3,few,TRBV12-3/TRBV12-4,NA,TGTGCCAGCAGTTTAGTGCGCTCTGGAAACACCATATATTTT,CASSLVRSGNTIYF